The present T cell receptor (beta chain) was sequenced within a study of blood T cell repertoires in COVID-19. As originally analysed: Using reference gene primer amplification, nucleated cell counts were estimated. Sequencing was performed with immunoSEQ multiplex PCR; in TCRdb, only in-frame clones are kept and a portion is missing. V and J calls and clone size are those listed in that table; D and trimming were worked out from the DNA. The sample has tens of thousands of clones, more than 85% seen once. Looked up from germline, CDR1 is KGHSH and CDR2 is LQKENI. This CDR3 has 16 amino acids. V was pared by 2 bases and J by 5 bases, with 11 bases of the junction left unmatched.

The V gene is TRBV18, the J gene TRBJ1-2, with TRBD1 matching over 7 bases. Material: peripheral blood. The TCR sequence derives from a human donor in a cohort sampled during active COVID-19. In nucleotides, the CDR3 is TGTGCCAGCTCACCATTCGGGCAGGGGGAAGGGTATGGCTACACCTTC. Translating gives CASSPFGQGEGYGYTF.